Listed here is a single T cell receptor (beta chain). The entry originates in a study of cytomegalovirus exposure and HLA in healthy donors. The length of the CDR3 is 15 residues. V dropped 5 bases and J dropped 3 bases, with 16 bases sitting between them. Germline V gene lookup returns CDR1 MDHEN and CDR2 SYDVKM. Data came from immunoSEQ multiplex PCR; TCRdb stores just in-frame clones and leaves some out. The sample lists about 220,000 clones, under 95% occurring once. The chain combines TRBV28 with TRBJ1-2; the D gene is possibly TRBD1 (6 bases). Sample: PBMCs. This TCR was recovered from a woman younger than 30 in good health and CMV-seronegative. DNA for the CDR3: TGTGCCAGCAGTCGTATTGAGGACAGAGACTATGGCTACACCTTC. Translation: CASSRIEDRDYGYTF.